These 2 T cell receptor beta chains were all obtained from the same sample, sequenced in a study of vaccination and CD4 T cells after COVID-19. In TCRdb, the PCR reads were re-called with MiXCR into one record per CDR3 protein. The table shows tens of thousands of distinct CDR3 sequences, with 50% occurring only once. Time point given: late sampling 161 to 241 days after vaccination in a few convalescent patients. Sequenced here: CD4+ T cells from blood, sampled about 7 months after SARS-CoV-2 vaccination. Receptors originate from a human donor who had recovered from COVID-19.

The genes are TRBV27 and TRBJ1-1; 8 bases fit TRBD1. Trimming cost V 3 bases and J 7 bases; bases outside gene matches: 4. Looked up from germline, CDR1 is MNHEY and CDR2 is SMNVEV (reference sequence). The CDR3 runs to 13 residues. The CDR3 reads CASSFSGGGEAFF. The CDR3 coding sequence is TGTGCCAGCAGTTTTTCAGGGGGCGGTGAAGCTTTCTTT.

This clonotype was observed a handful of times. CDR3 amino acids: CAITSTGRSNYGYTF. CDR3 sequence (DNA): TGTGCCATCACCTCCACGGGACGGTCTAACTATGGCTACACCTTC. V and J are TRBV10-3 and TRBJ1-2, with D perhaps TRBD1 (5 bases). The V and J ends lost 7 bases and 0 bases respectively, with 15 bases between them. Germline V gives CDR1 ENHRY, CDR2 SYGVKD. The CDR3 consists of 15 residues.